These T cell receptor beta chains were read from a single sample in a study of identical twins. TCRdb re-called the 5' RACE reads through MiXCR, storing one row per CDR3 protein. Of around 1.7 million distinct CDR3 sequences detected, more than 30% appear once; the ten largest clones hold about 0.27%. Sequenced: cord blood. These receptors were collected from a newborn girl in good health. The CDR3 runs from the conserved cysteine through the conserved F or W. The D gene is left open where the match is weak. Size is omitted from some rows. Given values are once, few, many or a class for expanded clones.

d_call | j_call | v_call | cdr3_length | clone_size | cdr3_aa | cdr3_nt
- | TRBJ2-6 | TRBV12-3/TRBV12-4 | 15 | - | CASSHDSSGANVLTF | TGTGCCAGCAGTCACGACAGCTCTGGGGCCAACGTCCTGACTTTC
TRBD2 | TRBJ2-5 | TRBV5-6 | 15 | - | CASSFSGGLNNEQYF | TGTGCCAGCAGCTTTTCGGGAGGGCTTAACAATGAGCAGTACTTC
TRBD1 | TRBJ1-2 | TRBV20-1 | 13 | - | CSARHGTGGAPTF | TGCAGTGCCCGTCACGGGACAGGGGGCGCGCCCACCTTC
- | TRBJ2-7 | TRBV4-2 | 17 | many | CASSQVALGRRSYEQYF | TGTGCCAGCAGCCAAGTAGCCCTTGGACGAAGGTCCTACGAGCAGTACTTC
TRBD2 | TRBJ2-1 | TRBV29-1 | 14 | many | CSVEAGLAVNEQFF | TGCAGCGTTGAAGCCGGACTAGCGGTAAATGAGCAGTTCTTC
- | TRBJ2-3 | TRBV20-1 | 14 | - | CSARPRCPSDTQYF | TGCAGTGCTAGACCTAGGTGTCCTTCAGATACGCAGTATTTT
TRBD1 | TRBJ1-5 | TRBV12-3/TRBV12-4 | 19 | - | CASSFPSYRGRKGNQPQHF | TGTGCCAGCAGTTTCCCTAGTTACAGGGGGCGGAAGGGCAATCAGCCCCAGCATTTT
TRBD2 | TRBJ2-3 | TRBV7-2 | 16 | few | CASSLVAGRGLDTQYF | TGTGCCAGCAGCTTAGTAGCCGGGAGGGGGTTAGATACGCAGTATTTT
- | TRBJ2-5 | TRBV27 | 16 | - | CASSLLDFSSYNEQYF | TGTGCCAGCAGTTTACTGGATTTCAGCTCCTACAATGAGCAGTACTTC
- | TRBJ2-7 | TRBV5-1 | 14 | few | CASSLDGSKYEQYF | TGCGCCAGCAGCTTGGATGGTAGCAAATACGAGCAGTACTTC
TRBD2 | TRBJ2-1 | TRBV28 | 15 | many | CASRGLAGTYNEQFF | TGTGCCAGCAGGGGTCTAGCGGGGACCTACAATGAGCAGTTCTTC
TRBD1 | TRBJ1-2 | TRBV6-5 | 16 | - | CASSQPGQGLNYGYTF | TGTGCCAGCAGCCAACCGGGACAGGGCCTCAACTATGGCTACACCTTC
- | TRBJ1-5 | TRBV3-1 | 17 | few | CASSQVPGLTSNQPQHF | TGTGCCAGCAGCCAAGTCCCCGGGTTGACGAGCAATCAGCCCCAGCATTTT
TRBD2 | TRBJ2-7 | TRBV7-9 | 15 | - | CTSSSTDSGSHEQYF | TGTACCAGCAGCTCAACTGATAGCGGGAGCCACGAGCAGTACTTC
- | TRBJ1-4 | TRBV18 | 18 | - | CASSLYRRSISGNEKLFF | TGTGCCAGCTCACTTTACAGGCGCTCCATCTCCGGAAATGAAAAACTGTTTTTT
- | TRBJ2-7 | TRBV3-1 | 14 | - | CASSQGGRSDEQYF | TGTGCCAGCAGCCAAGGTGGGAGATCCGACGAGCAGTACTTC
TRBD2 | TRBJ2-7 | TRBV2 | 18 | many | CASSIFASGGAYRYEQYF | TGTGCCAGCAGTATTTTCGCTAGCGGGGGGGCCTATCGCTACGAGCAGTACTTC
- | TRBJ1-5 | TRBV6-8 | 16 | - | CARVRHGNGDNQPQHF | TGTGCCAGGGTCCGGCACGGGAATGGTGACAATCAGCCCCAGCATTTT
TRBD2 | TRBJ2-3 | TRBV12-3/TRBV12-4 | 18 | - | CASSFHAGLAGIADTQYF | TGTGCCAGCAGTTTTCATGCGGGACTAGCGGGCATAGCAGATACGCAGTATTTT
- | TRBJ2-3 | TRBV11-2 | 15 | - | CASSLDWRGVNTQYF | TGTGCCAGCAGCTTAGATTGGCGGGGCGTCAATACGCAGTATTTT
TRBD2 | TRBJ2-6 | TRBV12-3/TRBV12-4 | 19 | few | CASSPIPGLVGAGANVLTF | TGTGCCAGCAGTCCAATTCCGGGACTAGTCGGTGCTGGGGCCAACGTCCTGACTTTC
- | TRBJ2-4 | TRBV2 | 14 | few | CASSGPLAKNIQYF | TGTGCCAGCAGTGGGCCTCTAGCCAAAAACATTCAGTACTTC
- | TRBJ1-3 | TRBV9 | 17 | few | CASSPQTGGSSGNTIYF | TGTGCCAGCAGCCCCCAGACGGGGGGTTCTTCAGGAAACACCATATATTTT
- | TRBJ2-4 | TRBV24-1 | 12 | - | CATSGDKNIQYF | TGTGCCACCAGTGGGGACAAAAACATTCAGTACTTC
- | TRBJ2-5 | TRBV12-3/TRBV12-4 | 15 | few | CASSLALRQLETQYF | TGTGCCAGCAGTTTAGCGCTAAGACAGTTGGAGACCCAGTACTTC
TRBD2 | TRBJ2-7 | TRBV20-1 | 14 | - | CSASGVAGAIEQYF | TGCAGTGCTAGTGGTGTAGCGGGAGCCATCGAGCAGTACTTC
- | TRBJ2-1 | TRBV5-1 | 13 | - | CASSPRDSPEQFF | TGCGCCAGCAGCCCAAGGGACTCACCTGAGCAGTTCTTC
- | TRBJ1-6 | TRBV9 | 14 | - | CASSIGAYNSPLHF | TGTGCCAGCAGCATTGGGGCGTATAATTCACCCCTCCACTTT
- | TRBJ1-1 | TRBV29-1 | 16 | - | CSAGSGGGGMSTEAFF | TGCAGCGCAGGCTCCGGGGGGGGTGGGATGAGCACTGAAGCTTTCTTT
- | TRBJ2-7 | TRBV20-1 | 15 | - | CSARDRDSPSYEQYF | TGCAGTGCTAGAGATCGGGACTCACCCTCCTACGAGCAGTACTTC
- | TRBJ1-4 | TRBV20-1 | 16 | few | CSARDLVRGANEKLFF | TGCAGTGCTAGAGATCTTGTCAGGGGCGCTAATGAAAAACTGTTTTTT
- | TRBJ1-2 | TRBV12-5 | 15 | - | CASGPSDILNYGYTF | TGTGCTAGTGGTCCATCGGACATCCTTAACTATGGCTACACCTTC
TRBD2 | TRBJ2-3 | TRBV4-2 | 16 | - | CASSPPTSGVTDTQYF | TGTGCCAGCAGCCCCCCGACTAGCGGGGTCACAGATACGCAGTATTTT
TRBD1 | TRBJ2-7 | TRBV6-1 | 19 | few | CASTQGGRGRHLIRGEQYF | TGTGCCAGCACCCAGGGGGGCAGGGGGCGACATCTTATCCGGGGCGAGCAGTACTTC
- | TRBJ1-5 | TRBV24-1 | 13 | few | CATSDAGHQPQHF | TGTGCCACCAGTGACGCAGGGCATCAGCCCCAGCATTTT
- | TRBJ1-2 | TRBV10-3 | 13 | - | CAISESIDYGYTF | TGTGCCATCAGTGAGTCGATAGATTATGGCTACACCTTC
TRBD1 | TRBJ1-2 | TRBV24-1 | 16 | many | CATSDTRTGLDYGYTF | TGTGCCACCAGTGATACCCGGACAGGGCTGGACTATGGCTACACCTTC
- | TRBJ2-5 | TRBV29-1 | 13 | many | CSTRPLYQETQYF | TGCAGCACCAGACCGCTGTACCAAGAGACCCAGTACTTC
- | TRBJ1-6 | TRBV7-2 | 11 | - | CASSLRGSPHF | TGTGCCAGCAGCTTAAGGGGATCCCCCCACTTT
- | TRBJ1-2 | TRBV28 | 13 | few | CATQEDADYGYTF | TGTGCCACCCAAGAGGACGCCGACTATGGCTACACCTTC
- | TRBJ1-1 | TRBV5-1 | 14 | - | CASTQGEMNTEAFF | TGCGCCAGCACTCAGGGTGAGATGAACACTGAAGCTTTCTTT
TRBD1 | TRBJ2-2 | TRBV10-3 | 16 | - | CAIRYPGTVDTGELFF | TGTGCCATCAGGTACCCCGGGACAGTAGACACCGGGGAGCTGTTTTTT
- | TRBJ2-3 | TRBV12-3/TRBV12-4 | 18 | - | CASSLVRVAGLGTDTQYF | TGTGCCAGCAGTTTAGTTAGGGTGGCGGGATTGGGAACAGATACGCAGTATTTT
- | TRBJ1-2 | TRBV9 | 13 | - | CASSVGSDYGYTF | TGTGCCAGCAGCGTAGGGTCCGACTATGGCTACACCTTC
TRBD1 | TRBJ1-4 | TRBV7-9 | 12 | - | CAGSLDREKLFF | TGTGCCGGCAGCTTGGACAGGGAAAAACTGTTTTTT
- | TRBJ1-2 | TRBV7-2 | 13 | - | CASGRDRNYGYTF | TGTGCCAGCGGCCGGGACCGAAACTATGGCTACACCTTC